This T cell receptor beta chain was sequenced during a study of cytomegalovirus exposure and HLA in healthy donors. Study results and limitations: A link between a missense DCLRE1C variant and TCR beta V- and J-gene trimming emerged from a later analysis. By a later analysis, the bulk of CMV-associated TCR beta chains appeared HLA-restricted. At a 0.05 false discovery rate, a later analysis found about 17,000 TCR beta sequences to be associated with HLA alleles.

Comments on this clone: Antigen specificity is unknown. Within the sample, other DNA sequences also encode this same CDR3.

Germline values: CDR1 SGHRS, CDR2 YFSETQ. The CDR3 contains 13 residues. V gave up 0 bases and J gave up 1 base, with 4 bases separating them. Both 60 Vbeta primers and 13 Jbeta primers went into the PCR. Per the original methods: An analysis performed later counted 60 million to 90 million unique TCR beta chains (around 10 million of them shared). Sequenced by immunoSEQ multiplex PCR; TCRdb stores in-frame clones only, minus some. V and J calls and clone size follow that table, whereas D and trimming were derived from the DNA. Its listing shows roughly 200,000 clones. The J gene is TRBJ1-1, the V gene TRBV5-1; D is undetermined. The TCR comes from a man under 40 in good health and CMV-seronegative. The sequenced sample was PBMCs. The CDR3, as DNA: TGCGCCAGCAGCTTGGCGGGGAACACTGAAGCTTTCTTT. Translating gives CASSLAGNTEAFF.